The 14 T cell receptor beta chains reported below all come from one sample, sequenced in a study of blood T cell repertoires in COVID-19. Profiling relied on immunoSEQ multiplex PCR, and the TCRdb table lists in-frame clones only, not all of them. The sample carries about 210,000 clones, about 90% recorded once. The sample was peripheral blood. The receptors stem from a man between 18 and 35 years old with active or convalescent COVID-19.

The chain employs TRBV15 and TRBJ2-1, with TRBD2 matching 8 bases. Germline CDR1 LNHNV, CDR2 YYDKDF (reference sequence). The CDR3 sequence is 17 residues long. The V segment lost 0 bases and the J segment 0 bases; nucleotides outside the gene matches: 4. The DNA for the CDR3 is TGTGCCACCAGCAGAGATCTAGCGGGCCGCTCCTACAATGAGCAGTTCTTC. The encoded protein is CATSRDLAGRSYNEQFF.

This chain joins TRBV13 and TRBJ2-1, with 11 bases identical to TRBD2. CDR3 length equals 15 residues. The V and J ends lost 5 bases and 5 bases, in that order; junction bases with no gene match: 5. Germline V gene data show CDR1 as PRHDT and CDR2 as FYEKMQ (reference sequence). The CDR3 loop reads CASSPGTSGNNEQFF. CDR3 sequence (DNA): TGTGCCAGCAGCCCTGGGACTAGCGGAAACAATGAGCAGTTCTTC.

This chain connects TRBV5-4 to TRBJ2-2; 12 nucleotides align to TRBD2. After removal of 3 bases from V and 3 bases from J, the junction contained 3 bases not matched to a gene. This CDR3 has 16 residues. Germline-derived CDR1 and CDR2 are SGHNT and YYREEE (reference sequence). CDR3 residues: CASSSRLAGDTGELFF. The CDR3, as DNA: TGTGCCAGCAGCTCCAGACTAGCGGGAGACACCGGGGAGCTGTTTTTT.

The rearrangement links TRBV3-1 (or the pseudogene TRBV3-2) to TRBJ2-5; D gene uncertain. CDR3 length: 15 amino acids. Germline V gene lookup returns CDR1 LGHDT and CDR2 YNNKEL (reference sequence). Trimming took 1 base from V and 2 from J, leaving 11 bases between them. The CDR3 DNA follows: TGTGCCAGCAGCCAAGGGCTCGATCTTCAAGAGACCCAGTACTTC. Translating it yields CASSQGLDLQETQYF.

This clone appeared a few times. The CDR3, as DNA: TGTGCCAGCAGTTTAGGACAGAACGCTAACTATGGCTACACCTTC. Residues: CASSLGQNANYGYTF. The gene calls are TRBV27 and TRBJ1-2; D is possibly TRBD1 (6 bases). The CDR3 length is 15 residues. V lost 2 bases to trimming and J lost 0 bases, with 10 bases between them. The V gene's germline CDR1 is MNHEY and CDR2 SMNVEV (reference sequence).

The chain combines TRBV4-3 with TRBJ2-1; D is possibly TRBD2 (5 bases). Germline V gives CDR1 LGHNA, CDR2 YSLEER. There are 15 residues in the CDR3. V was pared by 0 bases and J by 3 bases, with 9 bases between. This CDR3 is CASSQENRGYNEQFF. The DNA of the CDR3 is TGCGCCAGCAGCCAAGAAAATCGGGGCTACAATGAGCAGTTCTTC.

This chain connects TRBV9 to TRBJ2-7, with D possibly matching TRBD2 (7 bases). There are 15 residues in the CDR3. V was shortened by 0 bases and J by 4 bases, with 14 bases between the two germline ends. CDR1 SGDLS and CDR2 YYNGEE come from the germline V gene. DNA for the CDR3: TGTGCCAGCAGCGTAGAAGGGGGAGGGCCGTACGAGCAGTACTTC. It yields the protein CASSVEGGGPYEQYF. Based on the CDR3 plus reference TRBV9 and TRBJ2-7, the full variable domain is DSGVTQTPKHLITATGQRVTLRCSPRSGDLSVYWYQQSLDQGLQFLIQYYNGEERAKGNILERFSAQQFPDLHSELNLSSLELGDSALYFCASSVEGGGPYEQYFGPGTRLTVT.

The V gene is TRBV6-5, the J gene TRBJ2-2; the match to TRBD2 covers 7 bases. From germline, CDR1 is MNHEY and CDR2 SVGAGI. The CDR3 is 15 amino acids. The V segment lost 8 bases and the J segment 2 bases; nucleotides outside the gene matches: 8. In DNA form, the CDR3 reads TGTGCCAGCCTCTTCGGGACTACAAACACCGGGGAGCTGTTTTTT. It translates to CASLFGTTNTGELFF.

The rearrangement joins TRBV10-3 to TRBJ2-6, with TRBD1 identical over 8 bases. The CDR3 is 17 amino acids. V lost 6 bases, J lost 0 bases, and 7 bases stayed unmatched. Per germline, CDR1 ENHRY and CDR2 SYGVKD. Written as DNA, the CDR3 is TGTGCCATCAGGGTCACAGGGGGTCGCTCTGGGGCCAACGTCCTGACTTTC. It translates to CAIRVTGGRSGANVLTF.

This clone was counted a few times. This chain connects TRBV5-6 to TRBJ1-1, with 8 bases matching TRBD1. This CDR3 is 16 amino acids long. Germline V gene lookup returns CDR1 SGHDT and CDR2 YYEEEE. V lost 3 bases to trimming and J lost 6 bases; unmatched junction nucleotides: 13. Here the CDR3 reads CASSSRRQGLVAEAFF. CDR3 in DNA: TGTGCCAGCAGCTCTAGGCGACAGGGGCTTGTGGCTGAAGCTTTCTTT.

V usage is TRBV7-8 and J usage is TRBJ1-6; D is unresolved. CDR3 length: 15 amino acids. Trimming shortened V by 7 bases and J by 6 bases, and 16 bases separated the two germline ends. In germline, CDR1 is SGHVS, CDR2 FQNEAQ. The CDR3 loop reads CASTLVLGSNSPLHF. CDR3 coding DNA: TGTGCCAGCACCCTAGTTCTTGGGAGTAATTCACCCCTCCACTTT. The whole variable domain, filled in from reference TRBV7-8 and TRBJ1-6, reads GAGVSQSPRYKVAKRGQDVALRCDPISGHVSLFWYQQALGQGPEFLTYFQNEAQLDKSGLPSDRFFAERPEGSVSTLKIQRTQQEDSAVYLCASTLVLGSNSPLHFGNGTRLTVT.

The chain uses TRBV9 and TRBJ2-7; the D is unclear. The V gene's germline CDR1 is SGDLS and CDR2 YYNGEE. The CDR3 runs to 14 residues. The germline V and J ends were trimmed by 0 bases and 2 bases, with 9 bases remaining between them. The CDR3 protein is CASSVGQATYEQYF. CDR3 in DNA: TGTGCCAGCAGCGTAGGGCAGGCAACCTACGAGCAGTACTTC.

V is TRBV11-2 and J is TRBJ2-1, with D tentatively TRBD2 (6 bases). The V gene's germline CDR1 is SGHAT and CDR2 FQNNGV. The CDR3 is made up of 13 amino acids. V was trimmed by 4 bases and J by 13 bases, leaving 17 bases between them. The CDR3 spells CASSSGPRDSQFF. CDR3 sequence (DNA): TGTGCCAGCAGCTCAGGACCAAGGGACTCTCAGTTCTTC.

The V call is TRBV7-8, the J call TRBJ2-3; no reliable D call. V lost 2 bases to trimming and J lost 5 bases, with 11 bases between them. The CDR3 runs to 14 residues. Germline V gene sequence: CDR1 SGHVS, CDR2 FQNEAQ. CDR3 region: CASSLNSHVDTQYF. CDR3 bases: TGTGCCAGCAGCTTAAATAGTCACGTAGATACGCAGTATTTT.